Sequencing of this TCR beta chain was carried out in a study of control samples from healthy donors and cancer patients. The ends were cut back, 6 bases at V and 0 bases at J, with 13 bases in the middle. The CDR3 consists of 15 residues. Germline lookup yields CDR1 SNHLY and CDR2 FYNNEI. The assay was immunoSEQ multiplex PCR, and TCRdb's table has in-frame clones only and misses some. Of some 170,000 clones in the sample, 96% were seen once. The TCR sequence derives from a woman aged 25 to 39 in good health. V gene TRBV2 combines with J gene TRBJ2-3; D is uncertain. The specimen was blood. CDR3 sequence reads: CASSDVISSTDTQYF. DNA for the CDR3: TGTGCCAGCAGCGACGTAATCTCTAGCACAGATACGCAGTATTTT.